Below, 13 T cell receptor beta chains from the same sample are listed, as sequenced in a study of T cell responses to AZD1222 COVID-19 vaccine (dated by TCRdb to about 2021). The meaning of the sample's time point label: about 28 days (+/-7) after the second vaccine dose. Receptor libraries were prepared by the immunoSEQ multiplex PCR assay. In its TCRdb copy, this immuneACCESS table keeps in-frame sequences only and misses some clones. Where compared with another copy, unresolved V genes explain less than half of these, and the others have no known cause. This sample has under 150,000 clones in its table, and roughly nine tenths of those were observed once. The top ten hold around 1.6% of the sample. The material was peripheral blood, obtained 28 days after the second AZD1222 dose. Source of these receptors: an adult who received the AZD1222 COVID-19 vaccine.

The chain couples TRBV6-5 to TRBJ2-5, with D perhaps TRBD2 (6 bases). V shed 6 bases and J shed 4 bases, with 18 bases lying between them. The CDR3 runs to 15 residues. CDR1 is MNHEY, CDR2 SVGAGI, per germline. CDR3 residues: CASSGGGRWGETQYF. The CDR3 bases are TGTGCCAGCAGCGGAGGAGGGCGGTGGGGAGAGACCCAGTACTTC.

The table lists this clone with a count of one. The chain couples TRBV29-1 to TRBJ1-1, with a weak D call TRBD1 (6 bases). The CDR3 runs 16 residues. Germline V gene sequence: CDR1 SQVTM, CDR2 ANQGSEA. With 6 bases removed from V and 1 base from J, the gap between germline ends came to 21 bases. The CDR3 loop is CSVGGVPGQSNTEAFF. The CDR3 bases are TGCAGCGTGGGGGGTGTCCCGGGACAATCGAACACTGAAGCTTTCTTT.

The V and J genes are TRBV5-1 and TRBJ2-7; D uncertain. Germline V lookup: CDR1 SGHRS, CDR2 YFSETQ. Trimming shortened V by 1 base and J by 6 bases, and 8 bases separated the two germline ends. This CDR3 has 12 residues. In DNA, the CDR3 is TGCGCCAGCAGCTTGAGTGGGTCCGAGCAGTACGTC. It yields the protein CASSLSGSEQYV.

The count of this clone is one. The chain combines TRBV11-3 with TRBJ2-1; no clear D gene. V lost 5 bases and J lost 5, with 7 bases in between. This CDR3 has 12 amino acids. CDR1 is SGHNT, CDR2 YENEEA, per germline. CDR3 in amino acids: CASSISNNEQFF. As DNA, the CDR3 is TGTGCCAGCAGCATTAGTAACAATGAGCAGTTCTTC.

CDR3 DNA sequence: TGTGCCACCAGCAGAGATTGGGTCTTCTACACCTTC. It is translated as CATSRDWVFYTF. J is TRBJ1-2 and V is TRBV15; D not certain. The germline gives CDR1 LNHNV, CDR2 YYDKDF (reference sequence). The V end was cut by 0 bases, the J end by 10 bases, with 9 bases between. The CDR3 is made up of 12 amino acids.

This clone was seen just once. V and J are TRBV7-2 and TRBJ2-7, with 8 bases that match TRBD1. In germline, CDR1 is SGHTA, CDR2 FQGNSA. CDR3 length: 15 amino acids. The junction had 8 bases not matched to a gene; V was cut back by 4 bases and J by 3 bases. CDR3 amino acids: CASSSMTGVLYEQYF. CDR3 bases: TGTGCCAGCAGCTCGATGACAGGGGTCCTCTACGAGCAGTACTTC.

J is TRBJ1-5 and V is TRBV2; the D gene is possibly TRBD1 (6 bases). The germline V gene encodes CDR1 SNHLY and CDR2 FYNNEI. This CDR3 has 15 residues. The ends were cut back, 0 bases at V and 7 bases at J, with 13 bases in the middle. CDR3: CASSEALPGDQPQHF. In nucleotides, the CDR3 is TGTGCCAGCAGTGAAGCGCTTCCAGGGGACCAGCCCCAGCATTTT.

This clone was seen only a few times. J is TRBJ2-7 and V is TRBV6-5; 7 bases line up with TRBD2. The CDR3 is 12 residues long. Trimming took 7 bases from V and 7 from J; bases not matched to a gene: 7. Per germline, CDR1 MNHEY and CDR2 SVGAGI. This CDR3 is CASTGLVGEQYF. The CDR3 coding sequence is TGTGCCAGCACCGGACTAGTGGGAGAGCAGTACTTC.

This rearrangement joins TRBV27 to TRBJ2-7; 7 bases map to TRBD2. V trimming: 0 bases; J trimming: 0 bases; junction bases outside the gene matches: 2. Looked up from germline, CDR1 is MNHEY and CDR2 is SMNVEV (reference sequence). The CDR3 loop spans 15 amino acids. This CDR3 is CASSLSGGSSYEQYF. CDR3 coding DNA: TGTGCCAGCAGTTTATCGGGAGGGTCCTCCTACGAGCAGTACTTC.

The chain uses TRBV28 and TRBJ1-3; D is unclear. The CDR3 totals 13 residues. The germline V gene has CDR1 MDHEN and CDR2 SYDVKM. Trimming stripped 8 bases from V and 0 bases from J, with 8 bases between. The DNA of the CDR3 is TGTGCCAGCGACGATATCTCTGGAAACACCATATATTTT. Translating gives CASDDISGNTIYF.

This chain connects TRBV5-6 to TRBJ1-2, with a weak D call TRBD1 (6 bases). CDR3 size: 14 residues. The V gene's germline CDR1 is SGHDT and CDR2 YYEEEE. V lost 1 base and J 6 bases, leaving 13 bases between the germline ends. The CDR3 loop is CASSLFFQGHGYTF. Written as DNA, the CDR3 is TGTGCCAGCAGCTTGTTCTTCCAGGGGCATGGCTACACCTTC.

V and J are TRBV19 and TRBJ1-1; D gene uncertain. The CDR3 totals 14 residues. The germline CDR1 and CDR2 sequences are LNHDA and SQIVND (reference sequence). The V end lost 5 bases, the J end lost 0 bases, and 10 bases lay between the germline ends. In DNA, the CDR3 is TGTGCCAGTAGTCGATCCCAGGTGAACACTGAAGCTTTCTTT. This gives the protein CASSRSQVNTEAFF.

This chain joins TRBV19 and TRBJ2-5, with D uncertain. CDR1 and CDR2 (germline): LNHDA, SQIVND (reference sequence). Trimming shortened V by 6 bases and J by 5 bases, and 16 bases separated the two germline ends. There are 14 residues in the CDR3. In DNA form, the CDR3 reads TGTGCCAGTAGATTGTCCCTCGGGCACGAGACCCAGTACTTC. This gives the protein CASRLSLGHETQYF.